Given below is one TCR beta chain in context. This clone is a singleton in its sample. Its recognized antigen is unknown. Base qualities are not provided; no much larger clone lies one nucleotide away. V ends up 3 bases short and J 4 bases short, with an unmatched junction base count of 9. In the germline V gene, CDR1 corresponds to SGHRS and CDR2 to YFSETQ. CDR3 length: 16 amino acids, cysteine to phenylalanine. Of all the DNA, just the CDR3 is kept, 48 bases in frame from base 1. The sample's time point label, in plain terms: about 28 days (+/-7) after the second vaccine dose. Because spike-specific TCR depth and breadth did not differ between the two schedules, AZD1222 recipients who got a second dose at roughly 4 weeks were pooled with those who got a second dose at roughly 12 weeks. Vaccinee samples were obtained from the UK trials COV001 and COV002, which included a single-blind randomized controlled phase 2/3 trial of AZD1222 (ChAdOx1 nCoV-19) in healthy adults. For TCRbeta chain sequencing, PBMC samples were collected from trial participants at day 0 and at day 28 after the second dose.

This specimen belongs to a study of T cell responses to AZD1222 COVID-19 vaccine (dated by TCRdb to the early 2020s). Regarding the research as a whole: TCR sequencing covered 233 trial participants: approximately 200 given two doses of AZD1222 and 26 given two doses of MenACWY control vaccine. Trial participants were enrolled by age into subgroups of 18-55, 56-69 and 70-plus years, and around 140, 26 and 57 TCR-sequenced participants, respectively, were included in these subgroups.

Study-wide findings and limitations: After two AZD1222 doses, spike-specific TCR breadth and depth were significantly higher than at day 0 and than in MenACWY recipients. Vaccine-associated CD4 TCRs spanned the whole spike protein, with dominant responses in regions 160-218 and 743-854. Because no samples from the day 14 peak response were available, repertoires could be characterized only after the peak T cell response. Conclusions about previously exposed vaccinees were limited because only six AZD1222 recipients were SARS-CoV-2 seropositive at baseline. Most participants were white British and females outnumbered males, and the authors suggested that clonal diversity may have been underestimated. In the small 56-69-year group, the increase in depth fell short of significance, most likely because of low power. Nearly half of unique spike-specific TCRs reportedly recognized epitopes outside regions mutated in the B.1.351 and B.1.1.7 variants.

The CDR3 regions of human TCRbeta chains were analyzed by immunosequencing. The authors processed their data as follows. Repertoire TCRs were matched against a reference library of SARS-CoV-2-specific TCRs generated with the MIRA antigen-specificity platform. Breadth meant the fraction of unique TCRs that were SARS-CoV-2-associated, whereas depth meant the fraction of total T cells that were SARS-CoV-2-associated. Each spike-specific TCR was assigned to its reactive spike region and to a CD4 or CD8 class using the MIRA data. Log10-transformed breadth and depth values were compared by one-way ANOVA with Sidak's multiple comparisons tests. TCRdb stores this immuneACCESS table with in-frame sequences only. Part of the clones is absent; in the studies checked, under half of the shortfall reflects unresolved V genes, and no reason is known for the rest. V and J calls plus clone size are reproduced from that table; the DNA served to infer D and trimming. The sample contains 120,000 or so clones, over 80% of them found a single time. Approximately 7.9% of the sample goes to the ten largest clones.

Sequenced material: peripheral blood, taken 28 days after the second AZD1222 dose. The chain is encoded by TRBV5-1 joined to TRBJ1-3; 8 bases in between match TRBD1. The source is an adult who received the AZD1222 COVID-19 vaccine. Here is the DNA: TGCGCCAGCAGCTCTGCTGGACAGGGAGGAGGAAACACCATATATTTT. This encodes CASSSAGQGGGNTIYF.